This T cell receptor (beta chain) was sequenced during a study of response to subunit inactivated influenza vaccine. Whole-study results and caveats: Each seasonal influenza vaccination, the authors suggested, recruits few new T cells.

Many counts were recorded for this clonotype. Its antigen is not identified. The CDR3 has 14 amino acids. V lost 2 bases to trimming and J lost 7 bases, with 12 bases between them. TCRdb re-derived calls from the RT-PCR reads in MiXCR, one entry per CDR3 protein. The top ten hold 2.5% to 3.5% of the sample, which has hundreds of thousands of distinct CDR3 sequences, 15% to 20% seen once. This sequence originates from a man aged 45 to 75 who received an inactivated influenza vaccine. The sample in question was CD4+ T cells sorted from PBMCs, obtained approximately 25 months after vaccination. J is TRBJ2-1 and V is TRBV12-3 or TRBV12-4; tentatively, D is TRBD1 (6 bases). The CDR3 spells CASSLISRGNEQFF. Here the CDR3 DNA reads TGTGCCAGCAGTTTAATAAGCAGGGGTAATGAGCAGTTCTTC.